Following are 13 T cell receptor beta chains from one sample sequenced in a study of T cells in Graves' hyperthyroidism and ophthalmopathy. The source material, RNA transcripts, was used to amplify TCR beta CDR3 regions. First-round RT-PCR with HTBI primers amplified the TCR CDR3 region. A single record per CDR3 protein comes from TCRdb applying MiXCR to the multiplex PCR reads. Of around 350,000 distinct CDR3 sequences in the sample, about 25% were seen once. Input material: blood. The receptors here all came from a man aged 45-60 years with Graves' hyperthyroidism.

The rearrangement links TRBV29-1 to TRBJ2-6; 11 bases are shared with TRBD2. CDR1 and CDR2 (germline): SQVTM, ANQGSEA. J gave up 0 bases and V 4 bases, and 5 bases lay outside the gene matches. CDR3 size: 17 residues. CDR3 nucleotides: TGCAGCGTTGCCGGGACTAGCGGAGCCTCTGGGGCCAACGTCCTGACTTTC. Amino acid sequence: CSVAGTSGASGANVLTF.

This chain joins TRBV9 and TRBJ1-2, with TRBD1 matching 7 bases. V shed 4 bases, J shed 0 bases, and the junction held 6 bases outside the gene matches. The CDR3 totals 15 residues. Germline CDR1 and CDR2: SGDLS and YYNGEE. CDR3 nucleotides: TGTGCCAGCAGCTCAAGGGACAGTTCTAACTATGGCTACACCTTC. Amino acids: CASSSRDSSNYGYTF.

This sequence joins TRBV18 and TRBJ1-3; D ambiguous. Germline assignment: CDR1 KGHSH and CDR2 LQKENI. V was shortened by 4 bases and J by 0 bases, with 10 bases between the two germline ends. There are 15 residues in the CDR3. This CDR3 reads CASSLPVYSGNTIYF. The CDR3 region has the DNA TGTGCCAGCTCACTACCGGTCTACTCTGGAAACACCATATATTTT.

This clonotype has a handful of counts. The J gene is TRBJ2-7, the V gene TRBV11-2; D may match TRBD1 or TRBD2 (5 bases each). The CDR3 has 14 amino acids. Trimming removed 0 bases at V and 7 bases at J, with 13 bases between. CDR1 is SGHAT and CDR2 is FQNNGV in the germline V gene. CDR3 in DNA: TGTGCCAGCAGCTTAGACGACGGGACGTGGGAGCAGTACTTC. This sequence encodes CASSLDDGTWEQYF.

This sequence joins TRBV20-1 and TRBJ2-5, with D maybe TRBD2 (6 bases). This CDR3 region has 15 residues. Trimming removed 5 bases at V and 3 bases at J, with 19 bases between. Germline V gene sequence: CDR1 DFQATT, CDR2 SNEGSKA (reference sequence). The CDR3 reads CSAAELGLGEETQYF. In DNA form, the CDR3 reads TGCAGTGCTGCCGAACTGGGACTGGGTGAAGAGACCCAGTACTTC.

This clonotype was found a few times. V is TRBV11-1 and J is TRBJ2-1, with D uncertain. The CDR3 sequence is 11 residues long. Trimming took 10 bases from V and 7 from J, leaving 11 bases between them. Germline V gives CDR1 SGHAT, CDR2 FQDESV (reference sequence). CDR3 protein: CAIKERNEQFF. CDR3 nucleotides: TGTGCCATAAAAGAGAGGAATGAGCAGTTCTTC.

The table lists this clonotype with a few counts. J is TRBJ2-7 and V is TRBV5-1; 8 positions match TRBD1. J lost 2 bases, V lost 4 bases, and 5 bases had no gene match. Germline loops: CDR1 SGHRS, CDR2 YFSETQ. This CDR3 has 14 residues. In DNA, the CDR3 is TGCGCCAGCAGCACCAGGGACAGGCCCTACGAGCAGTACTTC. Encoded protein: CASSTRDRPYEQYF. Complete variable domain (other parts from reference TRBV5-1 and TRBJ2-7): KAGVTQTPRYLIKTRGQQVTLSCSPISGHRSVSWYQQTPGQGLQFLFEYFSETQRNKGNFPGRFSGRQFSNSRSEMNVSTLELGDSALYLCASSTRDRPYEQYFGPGTRLTVT.

This clonotype was recorded a few times. This sequence joins TRBV7-9 and TRBJ1-2; 7 positions match TRBD1. Germline-derived CDR1 and CDR2 are SEHNR and FQNEAQ (reference sequence). V was clipped by 1 base and J by 5 bases; unmatched bases: 19. This CDR3 has 19 residues. The CDR3: CASSLVVHKPGQNTYGYTF. Here the CDR3 DNA reads TGTGCCAGCAGCTTAGTAGTTCACAAGCCGGGACAGAACACTTATGGCTACACCTTC.

The table lists this clonotype with many counts. The chain combines TRBV2 with TRBJ2-7, with 10 bases that match TRBD1. Germline V lookup: CDR1 SNHLY, CDR2 FYNNEI. The CDR3 is 15 residues long. The trim removed 1 base at V and 6 bases at J, leaving 6 bases unmatched. CDR3 sequence reads: CASSEVGQGVGEQYF. Here the CDR3 DNA reads TGTGCCAGCAGTGAAGTAGGACAGGGGGTGGGCGAGCAGTACTTC. The full variable domain, with the rest looked up from reference TRBV2 and TRBJ2-7, is EPEVTQTPSHQVTQMGQEVILRCVPISNHLYFYWYRQILGQKVEFLVSFYNNEISEKSEIFDDQFSVERPDGSNFTLKIRSTKLEDSAMYFCASSEVGQGVGEQYFGPGTRLTVT.

The chain carries TRBV12-3 or TRBV12-4 and TRBJ2-1; D is unclear. V was shortened by 3 bases and J by 7 bases, with 16 bases between the two germline ends. CDR3 length equals 15 residues. CDR3: CASSLFRTTLNEQFF. In DNA, the CDR3 is TGTGCCAGCAGTTTGTTTCGGACCACCCTAAATGAGCAGTTCTTC.

The CDR3 nucleotides read TGCAGTGCTAGGGGCGGAGTTTCAGATACGCAGTATTTT. Translating gives CSARGGVSDTQYF. The chain joins TRBV20-1 to TRBJ2-3; D is ambiguous. V was clipped by 3 bases and J by 4 bases, with 11 bases between them. The CDR3 covers 13 residues. CDR1 is DFQATT, CDR2 SNEGSKA, per germline (reference sequence).

This clonotype was seen more than once but under ten times. The chain has TRBV14 and TRBJ2-3; D might be TRBD2 (6 bases). This CDR3 spans 17 amino acids. Germline V lookup: CDR1 SGHDN, CDR2 FVKESK. V gave up 1 base and J gave up 1 base, with 15 bases separating them. This CDR3 is CASSQAVAGGGTDTQYF. In DNA, the CDR3 is TGTGCCAGCAGCCAAGCTGTCGCTGGAGGGGGCACAGATACGCAGTATTTT.

The chain links TRBV12-5 to TRBJ2-3, with 7 nucleotides matching TRBD2. CDR1 and CDR2 from the germline V gene are LGHNT and FRNRAP. J gave up 3 bases and V 4 bases, and 7 bases lay outside the gene matches. The CDR3 totals 15 residues. CDR3 nucleotide sequence: TGTGCTAGTGGTTGGATTGCGGGAGTTACAGATACGCAGTATTTT. This sequence encodes CASGWIAGVTDTQYF.